The 21 T cell receptor beta chains below were found in one sample sequenced in a study of cytomegalovirus exposure and HLA in healthy donors. The PCR used 60 Vbeta and 13 Jbeta primers. Clones were sequenced by immunoSEQ multiplex PCR, and TCRdb holds only the in-frame ones, with some missing. Here the sample spans 200,000 to 250,000 clones, more than 60% being singletons. Sequencing was carried out using PBMCs. The receptors originated from a woman in her twenties or thirties in good health and CMV-seronegative.

This clone was counted a few times. Other DNA sequences in this sample translate to the same CDR3. The chain is built from TRBV2 and TRBJ2-1, with 12 bases matching TRBD2. The CDR3 length is 15 residues. Germline V gene data show CDR1 as SNHLY and CDR2 as FYNNEI. Losses at the gene ends were 5 bases for V and 4 bases for J; bases not matched to a gene: 3. CDR3 in DNA: TGTGCCAGCAGTCTTCTAGCGGGAGGGTACAATGAGCAGTTCTTC. This codes for CASSLLAGGYNEQFF.

The gene calls are TRBV2 and TRBJ1-5, with 8 bases lining up with TRBD1. Germline CDR1 is SNHLY and CDR2 is FYNNEI. The CDR3 sequence is 13 residues long. With 6 bases clipped from V and 6 bases from J, the junction kept 4 bases outside the gene matches. CDR3 in DNA: TGTGCCAGCAGCCGGACAGGGAGTCAGCCCCAGCATTTT. It encodes CASSRTGSQPQHF.

The rearrangement uses TRBV5-1 and TRBJ1-2, with D possibly being TRBD1 (6 bases). The CDR3 spans 15 residues. The ends were cut back, 3 bases at V and 0 bases at J, with 12 bases in the middle. Germline assignment: CDR1 SGHRS and CDR2 YFSETQ. The chain's CDR3 is CASSSGGSANYGYTF. As DNA, the CDR3 is TGCGCCAGCAGCTCGGGGGGCTCGGCTAACTATGGCTACACCTTC.

The chain uses TRBV14 and TRBJ2-5, with D unclear. This CDR3 comprises 14 residues. V shed 1 base and J shed 5 bases, with 11 bases lying between them. Germline values: CDR1 SGHDN, CDR2 FVKESK. The DNA for the CDR3 is TGTGCCAGCAGCCAAGCCCGAGGTAGCGAGACCCAGTACTTC. This gives the protein CASSQARGSETQYF.

Turning to this clone: At one boundary the junction diverges from the germline segment, which might be a read error. The chain carries TRBV7-7 and TRBJ2-5; TRBD1 aligns across 11 bases. The CDR3 runs to 14 residues. Germline-derived CDR1 and CDR2 are SSHAT and FNYEAQ (reference sequence). CDR3 nucleotide sequence: TGTGCTAGCAGCTCGGGACAGGGGGAAGAGACCCAGTACTTC. Its protein product is CASSSGQGEETQYF.

This clone was counted only a few times. The rearrangement links TRBV19 to TRBJ1-2; D uncertain. Germline V gene lookup returns CDR1 LNHDA and CDR2 SQIVND (reference sequence). The CDR3 spans 14 residues. The V and J ends lost 2 bases and 8 bases respectively, with 15 bases between them. The CDR3 region has the DNA TGTGCCAGTAGTATAACCTTGGGTTTGGAGGGCTACACCTTC. Translated, it gives CASSITLGLEGYTF.

V is TRBV5-1 and J is TRBJ1-5; 9 bases align to TRBD1. Germline V gene sequence: CDR1 SGHRS, CDR2 YFSETQ. This CDR3 spans 16 amino acids. Trimming took 9 bases from V and 5 from J; bases not matched to a gene: 15. The chain's CDR3 is CATLLLRDREDQPQHF. Written as DNA, the CDR3 is TGCGCCACGCTCTTACTCCGGGACAGGGAGGATCAGCCCCAGCATTTT.

This clone was seen a few times. Here the CDR3 DNA reads TGTGCCAGCAGTGAAGATGCGGGGGCGGGGAGTTCACCCCTCCACTTT. It is translated as CASSEDAGAGSSPLHF. The chain recombines TRBV6-1 with TRBJ1-6, with D perhaps TRBD1 (6 bases). This CDR3 region has 16 residues. Trimming pared 1 base from V and 9 bases from J, leaving 16 bases between. Germline CDR1 and CDR2: MNHNS and SASEGT.

This clone was recorded at least ten times. The chain employs TRBV6-1 and TRBJ1-5; TRBD1 agrees at 8 bases. Germline assignment: CDR1 MNHNS and CDR2 SASEGT. The CDR3 spans 14 residues. Unmatched junction bases numbered 13, after V lost 7 bases and J lost 11 bases. CDR3 bases: TGTGCCAGCACTAGAGAGGCGGTGGGACAGGCCCAGCATTTT. Its translation is CASTREAVGQAQHF.

The chain uses TRBV11-2 and TRBJ2-7; D might be TRBD2 (5 bases). The V and J ends lost 4 bases and 0 bases respectively, with 19 bases between them. Per germline, CDR1 SGHAT and CDR2 FQNNGV. This CDR3 is 17 amino acids long. CDR3 nucleotide sequence: TGTGCCAGCAGCTCTTGGCGGGCTTCGAGGAGCTCCTACGAGCAGTACTTC. This translates into CASSSWRASRSSYEQYF.

The J gene is TRBJ2-1, the V gene TRBV2, with 7 positions matching TRBD2. Trimming at V came to 3 bases and at J to 4 bases, leaving 6 bases not matched to a gene. Per germline, CDR1 SNHLY and CDR2 FYNNEI. The CDR3 has 15 amino acids. CDR3 DNA sequence: TGTGCCAGCAGTGAGGCGGGAGCGGGATACAATGAGCAGTTCTTC. It translates to CASSEAGAGYNEQFF.

The V gene is TRBV19, the J gene TRBJ2-6; TRBD2 is a possible D gene (6 bases). Deletions cut 6 bases from V and 2 bases from J, with 11 bases between. CDR3 size: 15 residues. Looked up from germline, CDR1 is LNHDA and CDR2 is SQIVND (reference sequence). CDR3 coding DNA: TGTGCCAGTAGCGAACTAGCAGCTGGGGCCAACGTCCTGACTTTC. Amino acids: CASSELAAGANVLTF.

This clone was counted between two and nine times. The chain couples TRBV10-1 to TRBJ1-1, with 9 nucleotides matching TRBD1. The CDR3 runs to 16 residues. Germline V gene lookup returns CDR1 WNHNN and CDR2 SYGVQD (reference sequence). V lost 2 bases to trimming and J lost 1 base; unmatched junction nucleotides: 5. The CDR3 protein is CASSEEQGAANTEAFF. CDR3 DNA sequence: TGCGCCAGCAGTGAGGAACAGGGGGCGGCGAACACTGAAGCTTTCTTT.

The V and J genes are TRBV4-1 and TRBJ2-3; TRBD2 matches 14 bases. Losses at the gene ends were 3 bases for V and 2 bases for J; bases not matched to a gene: 13. This CDR3 comprises 20 residues. Germline V lookup: CDR1 MGHRA, CDR2 YSYEKL. The DNA of the CDR3 is TGCGCCAGCAGCCACGCACCGGGACTAGCGGGAGTCCCTTCCACAGATACGCAGTATTTT. It codes for CASSHAPGLAGVPSTDTQYF.

V usage is TRBV7-4 and J usage is TRBJ2-7, with TRBD2 identical over 7 bases. Germline assignment: CDR1 SGHVT and CDR2 SQSDAQ. The CDR3 extends over 19 amino acids. V dropped 2 bases and J dropped 4; count of bases not matched to a gene: 20. CDR3: CASSLMASGTIGGIYEQYF. The CDR3, as DNA: TGTGCCAGCAGCTTAATGGCTAGCGGAACTATCGGGGGGATATACGAGCAGTACTTC.

This chain links TRBV19 with TRBJ2-2; D is possibly TRBD1 (5 bases). CDR1 and CDR2 (germline): LNHDA, SQIVND (reference sequence). This CDR3 is built from 16 residues. The germline V and J ends were trimmed by 3 bases and 6 bases, with 17 bases remaining between them. This CDR3 reads CASSIYQGIDAGELFF. In nucleotides, the CDR3 is TGTGCCAGTAGTATCTATCAGGGAATTGATGCCGGGGAGCTGTTTTTT.

V and J are TRBV6-6 and TRBJ1-1; D possibly corresponds to TRBD1 (5 bases). Germline V gene lookup returns CDR1 MNHNY and CDR2 SVGAGI (reference sequence). The CDR3 has 11 residues. V lost 8 bases, J lost 7 bases, and 11 bases lay in between. The CDR3 DNA is TGTGCCAGCGTAGGGGTCCATGAAGCTTTCTTT. Its translation is CASVGVHEAFF.

The chain recombines TRBV9 with TRBJ2-7; 9 bases agree with TRBD2. The CDR3 extends over 15 amino acids. J gave up 5 bases and V 3 bases, and 9 bases lay outside the gene matches. Germline assignment: CDR1 SGDLS and CDR2 YYNGEE. CDR3 in DNA: TGTGCCAGCAGCGCCCAAGGCGGGGGGGACCACGAGCAGTACTTC. Translating it yields CASSAQGGGDHEQYF.

The chain employs TRBV12-5 and TRBJ1-1, with TRBD1 as a possible D gene (6 bases). Germline loops: CDR1 LGHNT, CDR2 FRNRAP. Trimming stripped 4 bases from V and 0 bases from J, with 15 bases between. The CDR3 consists of 16 residues. CDR3 nucleotide sequence: TGTGCTAGTGGTTGGCCACGAGGGGGTTTGAACACTGAAGCTTTCTTT. This translates into CASGWPRGGLNTEAFF.

This clone came up a few times. The chain is built from TRBV6-1 and TRBJ2-1; 10 bases are shared with TRBD2. The CDR3 has 15 residues. Germline-derived CDR1 and CDR2 are MNHNS and SASEGT. V shed 5 bases and J 7 bases; nucleotides not matched to a gene: 8. The CDR3 DNA is TGTGCCAGCAGTCGGTTAGCGGGAGGAATAAATGAGCAGTTCTTC. Translated, it gives CASSRLAGGINEQFF.

The chain is built from TRBV11-2 and TRBJ1-1; maybe TRBD1 (6 bases). The CDR3 has 15 residues. With 5 bases removed from V and 4 bases from J, the gap between germline ends came to 17 bases. Germline loops: CDR1 SGHAT, CDR2 FQNNGV. The CDR3 bases are TGTGCCAGCAGCCCCATTACAGGGTGGGGCACTGAAGCTTTCTTT. Protein product: CASSPITGWGTEAFF.